This TCR beta chain was retrieved from a study of OX40 agonist ivuxolimab in advanced cancers. With V trimmed by 5 bases and J by 3 bases, 6 bases remained unmatched. The CDR3 has 15 amino acids. Germline CDR1 and CDR2: SGHTA and FQGNSA. A history of autoimmune disease or systemic immunosuppression excluded patients. Libraries were prepared by immunoSEQ multiplex PCR; TCRdb keeps only in-frame clonotypes and omits some of them. The sample contains 43,000 or so clones, approximately 88% of which appear only once. This sequence joins TRBV7-2 and TRBJ2-3; TRBD1 matches 9 bases. Sequenced material: CD4+ or CD8+ T cells sorted from blood, taken in a trial of the OX40 agonist ivuxolimab. The source is an adult with an advanced solid tumor such as melanoma, head and neck, liver or kidney cancer. In nucleotides, the CDR3 is TGTGCCAGCAGCCAATGGACAGGGGTGACAGATACGCAGTATTTT. Translated: CASSQWTGVTDTQYF.